This T cell receptor (beta chain) derives from a study of shared clonotypes between healthy human individuals (TCRdb year 2020). For context, the study as a whole: A few men and a couple of women, aged 18 to 49 years, made up the cohort. For each donor, CD4 naive and CD4 memory were each run on three plates, CD8 naive on two plates, and CD8 memory on one plate. The study deeply sequenced blood TCR repertoires of about 5 healthy adults to estimate repertoire size and the extent of clonotype sharing between individuals. To increase sequencing depth and limit assay-specific biases, different laboratories used diverse techniques to prepare libraries and sequence TCR repertoires. Between about 0.85 and 9.5 billion PBMCs per donor were obtained by leukapheresis.

Summary of the overall study and its limitations: Compared with non-shared clonotypes, the clonotypes found in all four sorted-subset donors had higher generation probabilities. Naive subsets generally had larger estimated clonotype richness than memory subsets did. Based on pairwise subsampling, the degree of clonotype sharing among donors was expected to be affected by sequencing depth. Rarefaction of sorted-subset datasets indicated incomplete sequencing despite the large sequencing depth. Sharing across a few donors was observed for 4.5% to 6.5% of naive CD4, over 3% of naive CD8, over 2% of memory CD4, and roughly 0.4% of memory CD8 clonotypes. Only blood was sampled, and tissue TCR repertoires likely differ from those in blood. The small number of donors limited the genetic and exposure-history diversity represented.

Taken from the germline V gene (reference sequence), the CDR1 and CDR2 loops are MNHEY and SMNVEV. The CDR3 runs 15 amino acids, cysteine and phenylalanine included. The kept DNA is CDR3 alone, 45 bases in frame from the first base. Deletion took 3 bases off V and 2 bases off J, with a span of 14 bases between the germline ends. CD8 naive samples were obtained by positive selection for CCR7 among CD45RO-negative cells, yielding a CD45RA+CCR7+ population from which TemRA cells were excluded. The donors were healthy, HIV-negative adults with no recently reported acute infections or vaccinations. All donors were Caucasian adults living in Nashville, Tennessee, USA. Blood was collected by leukapheresis, and PBMCs were isolated by Ficoll-Histopaque density gradient centrifugation and then cryopreserved in liquid nitrogen vapor phase. Analytical flow cytometry was used to check the purity and quantity of each magnetically sorted T cell population. Genomic DNA was isolated from every sorted fraction and measured by UV absorbance on a Nanodrop 2000c.

Using the deep immunoSEQ assay, multiplex PCR amplified TCR CDR3 regions from genomic DNA. Genomic DNA extracted from each cell subset was distributed evenly over all wells of several immunoSEQ 96-well plates, and each plate served as one replicate. For sorted subsets, about 200 ng genomic DNA, equal to some 28,000 T cell genomes, was loaded into each replicate PCR. Purified libraries were quantified with a Qubit 3.0 fluorometer, sized on a Bioanalyzer 2100, and re-quantified with the KAPA Library Quantification kit. A separate single-read 150-cycle Illumina NextSeq 550 flow cell was used to sequence each immunoSEQ 96-well plate. In the original analysis: Because the immunoSEQ output included only junctional sequences and no quality scores, the filtering could not be the same as the filtering used for full-length reads. Sequences were annotated with PyIR, a Python wrapper for IgBLAST v1.9, and V/J genes and CDR3 were assigned using IMGT germline references. Reads with weak V/J assignments (E-value above 1e-6), missing CDR3, stop codons, out-of-frame junctions, or ambiguous translated residues were removed. V3J clonotypes were defined as sequences sharing the same inferred V gene, J gene, and CDR3 amino acid sequence. To compute the percentage overlap between repertoires, the number of shared unique clonotypes was divided by the size of the smaller repertoire. RTK rarefaction, the Chao1 estimator, and Recon v2.1 estimates of unobserved clonotypes were used to assess repertoire richness. Generation probabilities were computed with OLGA for all TCRbeta clonotypes obtained by the gDNA method from a few donors. Held by TCRdb, this immuneACCESS table contains in-frame sequences only and omits some clones. Under half of the omission traces to an unresolved V gene where checked; the cause of the rest is unknown. V and J calls and clone size follow that table, whereas D and trimming were derived from the DNA. This sample has about 610,000 clones in its table, and about 96% of those were observed once. The ten top clones hold 0.11% of the sample.

With regard to this clone: Its target antigen remains unknown. Base qualities were left out, and no much larger clone turns up one base away.

This clonotype was obtained from a young woman in good health. This sequence uses TRBV27 and TRBJ2-7; TRBD1 might be the D gene, on 5 matching bases. What was sequenced was naive CD8+ T cells sorted from blood. According to the study, the label for this sample's cell subset or site signals: CD45RA+CCR7+. The DNA sequence is TGTGCCAGCAGTTTGATTCAGGGATCCACCTACGAGCAGTACTTC. Its protein reads: CASSLIQGSTYEQYF.